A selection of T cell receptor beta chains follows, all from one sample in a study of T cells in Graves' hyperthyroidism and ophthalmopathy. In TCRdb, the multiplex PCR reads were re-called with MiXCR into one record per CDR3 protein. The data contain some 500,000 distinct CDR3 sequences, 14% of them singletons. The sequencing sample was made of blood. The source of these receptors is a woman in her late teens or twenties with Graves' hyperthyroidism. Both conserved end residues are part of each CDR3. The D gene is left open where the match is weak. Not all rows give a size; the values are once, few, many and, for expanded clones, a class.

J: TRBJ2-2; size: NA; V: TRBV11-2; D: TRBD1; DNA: TGTGCCAGCAGCGCCCGGGACAGGGGAATTGGCGGGGAGCTGTTTTTT; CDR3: CASSARDRGIGGELFF
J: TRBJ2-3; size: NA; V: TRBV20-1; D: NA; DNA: TGCAGTGCCCACGACCGGACAGATACGCAGTATTTT; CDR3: CSAHDRTDTQYF
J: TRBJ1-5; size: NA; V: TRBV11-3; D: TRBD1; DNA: TGTGCCAGCAGCTCTTCTAGCGGGACAGATACGCAGCATTTT; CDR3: CASSSSSGTDTQHF
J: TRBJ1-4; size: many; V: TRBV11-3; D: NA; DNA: TGTGCCAGCAGCCCAGTGTCAACTAATGAAAAACTGTTTTTT; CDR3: CASSPVSTNEKLFF
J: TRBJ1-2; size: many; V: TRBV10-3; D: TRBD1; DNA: TGTGCCACCGTAGACAGGGGGAAGGACTATGGCTACACCTTC; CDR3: CATVDRGKDYGYTF
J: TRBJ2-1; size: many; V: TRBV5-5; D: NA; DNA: TGTGCCAGCAGCTTGGGCGAGGACAATGAGCAGTTCTTC; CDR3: CASSLGEDNEQFF
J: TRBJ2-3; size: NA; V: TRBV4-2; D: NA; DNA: TGTGCCAGCAGCCCAGGGGAGAGGACAGGAGGGAGAGATACGCAGTATTTT; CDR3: CASSPGERTGGRDTQYF
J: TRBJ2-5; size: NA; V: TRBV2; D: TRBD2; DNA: TGTGCCAGCAGTGAAGACAGAATGGGACTAGCGGGAGGGTTCGGAGAGACCCAGTACTTC; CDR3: CASSEDRMGLAGGFGETQYF
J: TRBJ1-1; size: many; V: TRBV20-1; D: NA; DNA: TGCAGTGCTAGGTACAGGAGCTTCACTGAAGCTTTCTTT; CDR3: CSARYRSFTEAFF
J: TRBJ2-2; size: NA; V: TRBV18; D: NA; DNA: NA; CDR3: CASSPPGTGSCFF
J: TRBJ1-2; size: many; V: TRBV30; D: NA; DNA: TGTGCCTGGAGTCAGCGGTCGGCTGGGACCTTC; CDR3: CAWSQRSAGTF
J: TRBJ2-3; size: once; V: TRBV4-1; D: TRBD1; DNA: TGCGCCAGCAGCGAAGAGTGGCGGGACAGGGTAGTCACAGATACGCAGTATTTT; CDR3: CASSEEWRDRVVTDTQYF
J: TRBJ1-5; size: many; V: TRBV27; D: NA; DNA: TGTGCCAGCCGTCGACTTAGCAATCAGCCCCAGCATTTT; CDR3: CASRRLSNQPQHF
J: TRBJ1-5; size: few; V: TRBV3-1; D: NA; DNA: TGTGCCAGCAGCCAAGGGGTGGACACCAATCAGCCCCAGCATTTT; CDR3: CASSQGVDTNQPQHF
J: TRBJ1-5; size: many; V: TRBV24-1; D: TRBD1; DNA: TGTGCCACCGGGACAGGTAGCAATCAGCCCCAGCATTTT; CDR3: CATGTGSNQPQHF
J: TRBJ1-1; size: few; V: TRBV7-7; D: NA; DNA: TGTGCTAGCAGCTTAGGGAAAGACACTGAAGCTTTCTTT; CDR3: CASSLGKDTEAFF
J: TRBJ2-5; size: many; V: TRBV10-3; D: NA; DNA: TGTGCCATCACGAACAGCGTTGGAGAGACCCAGTACTTC; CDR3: CAITNSVGETQYF
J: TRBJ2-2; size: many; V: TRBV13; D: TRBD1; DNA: TGTGCCAGCAGCTTTCGACAGGGTGACGTGTTTTTT; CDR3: CASSFRQGDVFF
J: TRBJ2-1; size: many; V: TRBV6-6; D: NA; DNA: TGTGCCAGCAGTTACCAGATCGCCCCGGGGAATGAGCAGTTCTTC; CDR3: CASSYQIAPGNEQFF
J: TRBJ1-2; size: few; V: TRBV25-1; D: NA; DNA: TGTGCCAGCGCCGACCAGGGAAACTATGGCTACACCTTC; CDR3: CASADQGNYGYTF
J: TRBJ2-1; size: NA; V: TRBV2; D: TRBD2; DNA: TGTGCCAGCAGGGAGGGACTAGCGGGAAGGGCCTACAATGAGCAGTTCTTC; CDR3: CASREGLAGRAYNEQFF
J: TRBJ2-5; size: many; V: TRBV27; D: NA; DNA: TGTGCCAGCAGTCCCTCTAGAGGAGAGACCCAGTACTTC; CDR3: CASSPSRGETQYF
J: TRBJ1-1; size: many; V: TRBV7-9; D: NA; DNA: TGTGCCAGCAGCTTAGCAGGGAGTTGGACTGAAGCTTTCTTT; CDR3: CASSLAGSWTEAFF
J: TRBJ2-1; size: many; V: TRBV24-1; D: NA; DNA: TGTGCCACCAGTGATTTGCCCCGACCCAGCGGATCCTACAATGAGCAGTTCTTC; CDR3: CATSDLPRPSGSYNEQFF
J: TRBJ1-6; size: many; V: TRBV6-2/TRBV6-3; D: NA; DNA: TGTGCCAGCAGTAACTCTGACAGGAGCTCCTATAATTCACCCCTCCACTTT; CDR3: CASSNSDRSSYNSPLHF
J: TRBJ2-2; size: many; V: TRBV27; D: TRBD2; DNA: TGTGCCAGCTGGCGAATAGCGGGAGGAACGAACACCGGGGAGCTGTTTTTT; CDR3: CASWRIAGGTNTGELFF
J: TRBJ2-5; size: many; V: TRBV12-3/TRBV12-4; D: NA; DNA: TGTGCCAGCAGTTTACCGGTACAAGAGACCCAGTACTTC; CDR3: CASSLPVQETQYF
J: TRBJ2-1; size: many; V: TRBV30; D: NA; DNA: TGTGCCTGGACCACGGGGAATGAGCAGTTCTTC; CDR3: CAWTTGNEQFF
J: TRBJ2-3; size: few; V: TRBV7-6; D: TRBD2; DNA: TGTGCCAGCAGCTTAGTTCTGCTAGCGGGCGCACGCACAGATACGCAGTATTTT; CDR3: CASSLVLLAGARTDTQYF
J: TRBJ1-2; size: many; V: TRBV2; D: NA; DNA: TGTGCCAGCAGGAGCTATGGCTACACCTTC; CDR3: CASRSYGYTF
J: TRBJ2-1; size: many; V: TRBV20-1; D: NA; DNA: TGCAGTGCCTCTTACGGGAGCCTAAACAATGAGCAGTTCTTC; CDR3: CSASYGSLNNEQFF
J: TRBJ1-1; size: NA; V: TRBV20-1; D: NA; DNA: TGCAGTGCTAGGGGGTCCCCCGGGGCTTACGAAGCTTTCTTT; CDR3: CSARGSPGAYEAFF
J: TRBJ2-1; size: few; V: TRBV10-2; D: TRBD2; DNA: TGCGCCAGCAGGACTAGCGGGACAAACAATGAGCAGTTCTTC; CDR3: CASRTSGTNNEQFF
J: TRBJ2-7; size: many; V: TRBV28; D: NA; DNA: TGTGCCAGCAGTTTGCCCTTTGCGGCTAGTCCGCGCGAGCAGTACTTC; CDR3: CASSLPFAASPREQYF
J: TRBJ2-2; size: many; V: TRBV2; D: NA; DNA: TGTGCCAGCAGTTACAGGGAGAACGGGGAGCTGTTTTTT; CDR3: CASSYRENGELFF
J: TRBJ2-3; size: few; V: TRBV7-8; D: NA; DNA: TGTGCCAGCAGTAGGCCTGACACAGATACGCAGTATTTT; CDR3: CASSRPDTDTQYF
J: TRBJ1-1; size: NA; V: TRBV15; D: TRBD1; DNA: TGTGCCACCAGCAGAGAGGCCCAACAACAGGGGGTGTTGAGGACTGAAGCTTTCTTT; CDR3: CATSREAQQQGVLRTEAFF
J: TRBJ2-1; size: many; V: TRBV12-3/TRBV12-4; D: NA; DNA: TGTGCCAGCAGTGCCCCCTGGCTTGAGCAGTTCTTC; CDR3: CASSAPWLEQFF
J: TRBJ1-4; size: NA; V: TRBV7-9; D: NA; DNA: TGTGCCAGCAGCGAGACCGACGACGGGGAAAAACTGTTTTTT; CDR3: CASSETDDGEKLFF
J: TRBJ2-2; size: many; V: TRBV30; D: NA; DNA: TGTGCCTGGAGTACGGGGCAGGGGTTTACCGGGGAGCTGTTTTTT; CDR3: CAWSTGQGFTGELFF
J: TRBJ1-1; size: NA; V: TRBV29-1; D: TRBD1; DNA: TGCAGCCTCAAGGGGGCAGGGCCGAACACTGAAGCTTTCTTT; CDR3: CSLKGAGPNTEAFF